A single sample is the source of the 6 T cell receptor beta chains below, sequenced in a study of tumor and adjacent non-tumor tissue in lung cancer. Three rounds of nested PCR, following a modified ARM-PCR protocol, produced the TCRbeta library. TCRdb re-analysed the multiplex PCR reads in MiXCR, keeping a single row per CDR3 protein. This sample has 90,000 to 110,000 distinct CDR3 sequences, with under 65% found just once. RNA was extracted from bulk tissue without any cell sorting. The normal lung tissue was taken more than 3 cm from the tumor edge. The specimen was distant non-tumor lung tissue. The receptors were sampled from a man aged 55 to 69 with non-small cell lung cancer.

Points on this clonotype: A junction boundary mismatches the germline segment, possibly from a read error. The chain recombines TRBV11-2 with TRBJ2-2, with D tentatively TRBD2 (6 bases). The CDR3 is 13 residues long. Germline assignment: CDR1 SGHAT and CDR2 FQNNGV. Here the CDR3 reads CAISLGTSGELLF. The DNA for the CDR3 is TGTGCCATCAGCTTAGGGACTTCCGGAGAGCTGTTATTT.

Remarks on this clonotype: Because the CDR3 is missing its conserved closing phenylalanine or tryptophan, this is likely a read error. The chain recombines TRBV6-6 with TRBJ2-7; TRBD2 matches 13 bases. Germline V gives CDR1 MNHNY, CDR2 SVGAGI (reference sequence). The V segment lost 1 base and the J segment 6 bases; nucleotides outside the gene matches: 6. This CDR3 is 16 amino acids long. The DNA for the CDR3 is TGTGCCAGCAGTTACTTGGGGGGACTAGCGGGGTTCGAGCAGTACTTA. It codes for CASSYLGGLAGFEQYL.

Notes on this clonotype: The missing conserved phenylalanine or tryptophan at the end of this CDR3 makes a read error likely. The chain is built from TRBV6-1 and TRBJ1-1; 8 nucleotides match TRBD1. Germline lookup yields CDR1 MNHNS and CDR2 SASEGT. The CDR3 loop spans 12 amino acids. CDR3 loop: CVSSLDRGRAFL. CDR3 DNA: TGTGTCAGCAGCTTAGACAGGGGCCGGGCTTTCCTT.

As concerns this clonotype: A much larger clone differs from this one at a single base, so this may be a read error. V gene TRBV20-1 combines with J gene TRBJ2-7, with a tentative D call TRBD2 (6 bases). CDR3 size: 12 residues. Germline-derived CDR1 and CDR2 are DFQATT and SNEGSKA (reference sequence). Trimming removed 3 bases from V and 9 bases from J, with 15 bases in between. The CDR3 spells CSASRGGNGQYF. The CDR3 nucleotides are TGCAGTGCTAGCCGGGGCGGGAACGGGCAGTACTTC.

The rearrangement joins TRBV28 to TRBJ2-1; D not certain. The CDR3 totals 14 residues. V shed 4 bases and J shed 7 bases, with 14 bases lying between them. Germline CDR1 reads MDHEN; CDR2 reads SYDVKM. Here the CDR3 reads CASSSKNARNEQFF. The DNA for the CDR3 is TGTGCCAGCAGTTCAAAGAATGCGCGGAATGAGCAGTTCTTC.

A remark on this clonotype: A junction boundary mismatches the germline segment, possibly from a read error. This chain uses TRBV28 with TRBJ2-2; no clear D. Looked up from germline, CDR1 is MDHEN and CDR2 is SYDVKM. This CDR3 has 13 residues. CDR3 DNA: TGTGCCAGCAGTTTAAGGGTCACCGAGGAGCTGTTTTTT. Translation gives CASSLRVTEELFF.